The 19 T cell receptor beta chains below come from one sample, sequenced in a study of blood T cell repertoires in COVID-19. Using immunoSEQ multiplex PCR, the repertoire was profiled, and TCRdb retains in-frame clones only, with some absent. The table lists tens of thousands of clones, roughly 90% of them singletons, with around 9.1% in the top ten. Sequencing used peripheral blood. Receptor source: a woman of 80 years or more with active COVID-19.

The rearrangement links TRBV18 to TRBJ1-6, with D hard to call. The CDR3 extends over 12 amino acids. CDR1 and CDR2 (germline): KGHSH, LQKENI. V was cut by 6 bases and J by 8 bases, with 8 bases left in between. The DNA of the CDR3 is TGTGCCAGCTCCCCCGGGGATTCACCCCTCCACTTT. Translation gives CASSPGDSPLHF.

The gene calls are TRBV19 and TRBJ1-1; 7 positions agree with TRBD1. V shed 7 bases, J shed 4 bases, and the junction held 6 bases outside the gene matches. Germline V gene lookup returns CDR1 LNHDA and CDR2 SQIVND (reference sequence). The CDR3 is 13 amino acids. Written as DNA, the CDR3 is TGTGCCAGTACCCCGACAGGGAGCACTGAAGCTTTCTTT. It translates to CASTPTGSTEAFF. The variable domain in full, with the rest retrieved from reference TRBV19 and TRBJ1-1, is DGGITQSPKYLFRKEGQNVTLSCEQNLNHDAMYWYRQDPGQGLRLIYYSQIVNDFQKGDIAEGYSVSREKKESFPLTVTSAQKNPTAFYLCASTPTGSTEAFFGQGTRLTVV.

The chain couples TRBV11-2 to TRBJ1-2, with D possibly TRBD1 on 6 matching bases. CDR1 is SGHAT and CDR2 is FQNNGV in the germline V gene. The CDR3 extends over 14 amino acids. V was cut by 2 bases and J by 5 bases, with 12 bases left in between. The CDR3 sequence is CASSLSGEGYGYTF. The DNA of the CDR3 is TGTGCCAGCAGCTTATCAGGGGAGGGATATGGCTACACCTTC. The full variable domain, rest sourced from reference TRBV11-2 and TRBJ1-2, is EAGVAQSPRYKIIEKRQSVAFWCNPISGHATLYWYQQILGQGPKLLIQFQNNGVVDDSQLPKDRFSAERLKGVDSTLKIQPAKLEDSAVYLCASSLSGEGYGYTFGSGTRLTVV.

The chain employs TRBV30 and TRBJ1-2; D is unclear. The ends were cut back, 0 bases at V and 8 bases at J, with 7 bases in the middle. CDR3 length: 11 amino acids. CDR1 is GTSNPN and CDR2 is SVGIG in the germline V gene (reference sequence). The CDR3 here is CAWSVSRGYTF. The CDR3 region has the DNA TGTGCCTGGAGTGTTAGCCGAGGCTACACCTTC. The entire variable domain, with the rest obtained from reference TRBV30 and TRBJ1-2, is as follows: SQTIHQWPATLVQPVGSPLSLECTVEGTSNPNLYWYRQAAGRGLQLLFYSVGIGQISSEVPQNLSASRPQDRQFILSSKKLLLSDSGFYLCAWSVSRGYTFGSGTRLTVV.

The rearrangement links TRBV24-1 to TRBJ2-3; 10 bases align to TRBD2. This CDR3 has 14 residues. CDR1 and CDR2 (germline): KGHDR, SFDVKD. V dropped 7 bases and J dropped 6; count of bases not matched to a gene: 6. CDR3 nucleotides: TGTGCCACCAGCCTAGCGGGGGCGGGGGATACGCAGTATTTT. It translates to CATSLAGAGDTQYF.

The chain couples TRBV7-2 to TRBJ2-4; weak D call: TRBD1 (6 bases). V was cut by 2 bases and J by 0 bases, with 17 bases left in between. This CDR3 has 18 amino acids. Looked up from germline, CDR1 is SGHTA and CDR2 is FQGNSA. Written as DNA, the CDR3 is TGTGCCAGCAGCTTAAACCTGAGAGGGGGTCTAGCCAAAAACATTCAGTACTTC. Translating gives CASSLNLRGGLAKNIQYF.

The gene calls are TRBV18 and TRBJ2-5, with a weak D call TRBD2 (5 bases). Germline V gene sequence: CDR1 KGHSH, CDR2 LQKENI. The V gene lost 3 bases and the J gene lost 3 bases, with 8 bases spanning the gap. The CDR3 spans 13 residues. This chain's CDR3 is CASSPGLEETQYF. In DNA, the CDR3 is TGTGCCAGCTCACCCGGACTGGAAGAGACCCAGTACTTC.

This clone was detected only once. The rearrangement joins TRBV7-2 to TRBJ2-3; TRBD2 is a possible D gene (5 bases). Germline CDR1 and CDR2: SGHTA and FQGNSA. The V and J ends lost 1 base and 2 bases respectively, with 10 bases between them. CDR3 length: 15 amino acids. Written as DNA, the CDR3 is TGTGCCAGCAGCTTAGGGTACGGGGACACAGATACGCAGTATTTT. Protein: CASSLGYGDTDTQYF.

This chain connects TRBV5-5 to TRBJ2-7, with D perhaps matching TRBD2 (5 bases). The length of the CDR3 is 12 residues. The germline gives CDR1 SGHKS, CDR2 YYEKEE (reference sequence). Trimming cost V 1 base and J 4 bases, with 6 bases left between them. CDR3 bases: TGTGCCAGCAGCTTGACGGGGTACGAGCAGTACTTC. Protein: CASSLTGYEQYF.

The chain carries TRBV28 and TRBJ2-6; D is perhaps TRBD1 (6 bases). The CDR3 extends over 16 amino acids. CDR1 and CDR2 from the germline V gene are MDHEN and SYDVKM. V dropped 3 bases and J dropped 4 bases, with 13 bases sitting between them. This chain's CDR3 is CASSLWAGAGANVLTF. The CDR3 bases are TGTGCCAGCAGTTTGTGGGCAGGGGCCGGGGCCAACGTCCTGACTTTC.

The J gene is TRBJ1-4, the V gene TRBV4-1; perhaps TRBD1 as D (5 bases). Germline CDR1 is MGHRA and CDR2 is YSYEKL. The CDR3 has 16 residues. Deletions cut 1 base from V and 0 bases from J, with 9 bases between. CDR3 sequence: CASSQVQGATNEKLFF. Written as DNA, the CDR3 is TGCGCCAGCAGCCAAGTTCAGGGCGCAACTAATGAAAAACTGTTTTTT.

The J gene is TRBJ2-3, the V gene TRBV28, with D perhaps matching TRBD2 (5 bases). The CDR3 length is 14 residues. Trimming left V 5 bases short and J 4 bases short, with 13 bases between. Germline CDR1 and CDR2: MDHEN and SYDVKM. CDR3 sequence: CASSPGSPSDTQYF. Here the CDR3 DNA reads TGTGCCAGCAGTCCTGGGAGCCCGTCAGATACGCAGTATTTT. The entire variable domain, with the rest obtained from reference TRBV28 and TRBJ2-3, is as follows: DVKVTQSSRYLVKRTGEKVFLECVQDMDHENMFWYRQDPGLGLRLIYFSYDVKMKEKGDIPEGYSVSREKKERFSLILESASTNQTSMYLCASSPGSPSDTQYFGPGTRLTVL.

J is TRBJ2-2 and V is TRBV19; a weak D match, TRBD2 (5 bases). Trimming left V 4 bases short and J 5 bases short, with 11 bases between. This CDR3 comprises 14 residues. Germline CDR1 and CDR2: LNHDA and SQIVND (reference sequence). CDR3 loop: CASSSSGSTGELFF. The CDR3 DNA follows: TGTGCCAGTAGTAGTTCGGGGTCGACCGGGGAGCTGTTTTTT.

The chain joins TRBV5-5 to TRBJ1-1; TRBD1 is a possible D gene (5 bases). From germline, CDR1 is SGHKS and CDR2 YYEKEE (reference sequence). This CDR3 spans 13 amino acids. Trimming shortened V by 3 bases and J by 2 bases, and 8 bases separated the two germline ends. The CDR3 nucleotides read TGTGCCAGCAGCTCCCAGGGTAACACTGAAGCTTTCTTT. It yields the protein CASSSQGNTEAFF.

The V and J genes are TRBV5-5 and TRBJ2-5; a weak D match, TRBD1 (5 bases). Trimming took off 2 bases at V and 3 bases at J, with 11 bases between the two ends. The CDR3 spans 14 residues. Germline V CDR1 and CDR2: SGHKS, YYEKEE (reference sequence). CDR3 in amino acids: CASSFVRVEETQYF. The CDR3 coding sequence is TGTGCCAGCAGCTTCGTCAGGGTGGAAGAGACCCAGTACTTC.

This chain uses TRBV3-1 (or the pseudogene TRBV3-2) with TRBJ2-5; the match to TRBD1 covers 7 bases. Per germline, CDR1 LGHDT and CDR2 YNNKEL (reference sequence). V was pared by 4 bases and J by 0 bases, with 2 bases of the junction left unmatched. The CDR3 loop spans 14 amino acids. CDR3 in DNA: TGTGCCAGCAGCCGGACAGGTTACCAAGAGACCCAGTACTTC. Its protein product is CASSRTGYQETQYF.

This chain joins TRBV30 and TRBJ2-3; perhaps TRBD1 as D (5 bases). V lost 3 bases, J lost 0 bases, and 10 bases lay in between. Germline V gene lookup returns CDR1 GTSNPN and CDR2 SVGIG (reference sequence). CDR3 length: 14 residues. The CDR3 sequence: CAWSRAWSTDTQYF. CDR3 in DNA: TGTGCCTGGAGCAGGGCCTGGAGCACAGATACGCAGTATTTT.

The chain is built from TRBV30 and TRBJ1-4; 10 nucleotides agree with TRBD1. This CDR3 contains 13 residues. Trimming removed 6 bases from V and 8 bases from J; junction bases left unmatched: 6. The germline V gene encodes CDR1 GTSNPN and CDR2 SVGIG (reference sequence). The CDR3 region is CACDRGLNEKLFF. DNA of the CDR3: TGTGCCTGTGACAGGGGGCTCAACGAAAAACTGTTTTTT. Looking up the rest from reference TRBV30 and TRBJ1-4 gives the full variable domain: SQTIHQWPATLVQPVGSPLSLECTVEGTSNPNLYWYRQAAGRGLQLLFYSVGIGQISSEVPQNLSASRPQDRQFILSSKKLLLSDSGFYLCACDRGLNEKLFFGSGTQLSVL.

This sequence joins TRBV7-2 and TRBJ1-3; D might be TRBD1 (6 bases). The CDR3 spans 16 residues. The germline V gene encodes CDR1 SGHTA and CDR2 FQGNSA. Trimming left V 4 bases short and J 2 bases short, with 15 bases between. In DNA form, the CDR3 reads TGTGCCAGCAGCTCAGGGCGGGGGCTCCCTGGAAACACCATATATTTT. It yields the protein CASSSGRGLPGNTIYF.